This TCR beta chain is drawn from a study of cytomegalovirus exposure and HLA in healthy donors. General study results and limits: The authors enumerated 164 TCR beta chains as linked to cytomegalovirus. In a later analysis, several top co-occurrence clusters appeared linked to parvovirus B19, influenza, CMV and Epstein-Barr virus.

Remarks on this clone: Antigen unknown.

60 Vbeta and 13 Jbeta primers were used in PCR. Libraries were prepared by immunoSEQ multiplex PCR; TCRdb keeps only in-frame clonotypes and omits some of them. This sample has 75,000 to 100,000 clones; around 77% occur once, and the top ten carry 3% to 3.5%. CDR3 length: 14 amino acids. Germline trimming cut 6 bases from V and 5 bases from J; bases unmatched to any gene: 2. The germline CDR1 and CDR2 sequences are LNHDA and SQIVND (reference sequence). This TCR was sampled from a man between 40 and 49 years old in good health and CMV-seronegative. Material for sequencing was PBMCs. This rearrangement joins TRBV19 to TRBJ2-3, with 13 bases aligning to TRBD2. CDR3 nucleotide sequence: TGTGCCAGTAGCCGGACTAGCGGGGGAGATACGCAGTATTTT. Amino acid sequence: CASSRTSGGDTQYF.